The clone carrying this TCR beta chain is a singleton in its sample. A junction end diverges from the germline sequence, so it may reflect a read error. Clones were read by immunoSEQ multiplex PCR, and TCRdb kept only the in-frame ones, dropping some. The sample includes about 340,000 clones, 75% to 90% seen only once; the top ten take 0.65% to 0.85%. This record comes from a study of cytomegalovirus exposure and HLA in healthy donors. The CDR3 contains 17 residues. Germline V CDR1 and CDR2: SNHLY, FYNNEI. The sequenced sample was PBMCs. The sequence was collected from a woman aged 18-30 years in good health and CMV-seronegative. This chain joins TRBV2 and TRBJ1-5; no reliable D call. CDR3 region: CASSEGSRQNSNQPQHF. For the CDR3, the DNA is TGTGCCAGCAGTGAAGGGTCTCGGCAGAATAGCAATCAGCCTCAGCATTTT.